The 3 T cell receptor beta chains presented below share a single source sample, sequenced in a study of CD8 T cells in Susac syndrome (dated 2019 in TCRdb). The library was prepared using the immunoSEQ multiplex PCR assay. RNA was extracted using the RNeasy kit, and about 0.5 to 1 ug of the RNA was reverse transcribed with random hexamers. The raw public reads went through TCRdb reprocessing: fastp at Q25, MiXCR clone calling, in-frame beta chains kept. Identical CDR3 protein sequences are pooled into one entry, listed with their most common genes and DNA. This sample is represented by about 70,000 distinct CDR3 sequences; approximately 96% of them were singletons. The ten largest clonotypes hold more than 0.09% of the sample. The source material was CD4+ T cells from PBMCs. The receptors were sampled from a human donor with multiple sclerosis.

The rearrangement links TRBV11-2 to TRBJ2-3, with TRBD2 matching over 8 bases. Germline V gene data show CDR1 as SGHAT and CDR2 as FQNNGV. The CDR3 length is 16 residues. Germline trimming cut 0 bases from V and 2 bases from J; bases unmatched to any gene: 4. Here the CDR3 reads CASSLETSVATDTQYF. For the CDR3, the DNA is TGTGCCAGCAGCTTAGAGACTAGCGTGGCCACAGATACGCAGTATTTT. The whole variable domain, filled in from reference TRBV11-2 and TRBJ2-3, reads EAGVAQSPRYKIIEKRQSVAFWCNPISGHATLYWYQQILGQGPKLLIQFQNNGVVDDSQLPKDRFSAERLKGVDSTLKIQPAKLEDSAVYLCASSLETSVATDTQYFGPGTRLTVL.

This rearrangement joins TRBV3-1 to TRBJ1-1; TRBD1 matches at 7 bases. Germline V gene data show CDR1 as LGHDT and CDR2 as YNNKEL (reference sequence). This CDR3 is 16 amino acids long. The V and J ends lost 0 bases and 1 base, in that order; junction bases with no gene match: 5. DNA of the CDR3: TGTGCCAGCAGCCAAGAACGGACAGGACCGAACACTGAAGCTTTCTTT. Translated: CASSQERTGPNTEAFF.

The J gene is TRBJ1-2, the V gene TRBV9; D perhaps matches TRBD1 (5 bases). CDR3 size: 16 residues. The V end lost 3 bases, the J end lost 1 base, and 16 bases lay between the germline ends. Germline CDR1 and CDR2: SGDLS and YYNGEE. The CDR3 coding sequence is TGTGCCAGCAGCGAGGACCAGGGCGGGAGTAACTATGGCTACACCTTC. Protein: CASSEDQGGSNYGYTF. The full variable domain, with the rest looked up from reference TRBV9 and TRBJ1-2, is DSGVTQTPKHLITATGQRVTLRCSPRSGDLSVYWYQQSLDQGLQFLIQYYNGEERAKGNILERFSAQQFPDLHSELNLSSLELGDSALYFCASSEDQGGSNYGYTFGSGTRLTVV.